This T cell receptor (beta chain) was sequenced for a study of T-cell reconstitution after alpha-beta-depleted transplantation in children. Unique molecular identifiers were incorporated when the TCRbeta library was constructed. TCRdb called the PCR reads again in MiXCR, with one record for every CDR3 protein. The sample lists about 610,000 distinct CDR3 sequences, about 10% seen once, with around 4% in the top ten. This clonotype occurred a few times. V gave up 3 bases and J gave up 3 bases, with 12 bases separating them. There are 14 residues in the CDR3. Germline V gene data show CDR1 as LNHNV and CDR2 as YYDKDF (reference sequence).

The origin of this receptor is a human donor who donated a stem cell graft to a child with acute myeloid leukemia. The V and J genes are TRBV15 and TRBJ2-7, with D possibly TRBD2 on 6 matching bases. Here the sequenced sample was PBMCs from the stem cell graft donor, taken from the stem cell graft. As DNA, the CDR3 is TGTGCCACCAGCAGCCCGTGGGGGGACTACGAGCAGTACTTC. Its protein is CATSSPWGDYEQYF. Complete variable domain (other parts from reference TRBV15 and TRBJ2-7): DAMVIQNPRYQVTQFGKPVTLSCSQTLNHNVMYWYQQKSSQAPKLLFHYYDKDFNNEADTPDNFQSRRPNTSFCFLDIRSPGLGDTAMYLCATSSPWGDYEQYFGPGTRLTVT.